This TCR beta chain was documented in a study of T cell changes during pregnancy in multiple sclerosis (dated by TCRdb to between 2017 and 2020). Notes on the research overall: In women with multiple sclerosis, the researchers looked at how the T cell repertoire shifted as pregnancy progressed.

Library generation was performed with the immunoSEQ multiplex PCR assay. The clones in this table, taken by TCRdb from immuneACCESS, are in-frame only. Not every clone is retained; where verified, under half of the shortfall comes from an unresolved V gene, and the cause of the rest is unknown. This sample gives tens of thousands of clones in total; 90% to 95% of them show up just once. 2.2% of the sample rests with the top ten. Remarks on this clone: Its antigen remains undetermined. No quality values exist for individual bases; no much larger clone is one base distant.

Trimming removed 10 bases from V and 6 bases from J, leaving 14 bases between the germline ends. CDR1 ENHRY and CDR2 SYGVKD are derived from the germline V gene. There are 12 amino acids in the CDR3, from cysteine to phenylalanine inclusive. CDR3 DNA only is kept here, 36 bases in frame from base 1. The clonotype comes from a female donor in good health, enrolled as a control in a pregnancy study. Recombination joined TRBV10-3 with TRBJ2-3; tentative D gene TRBD2, with 5 bases matching. Sequences were derived from peripheral blood, sampled in the third trimester of pregnancy. The DNA sequence is TGTGCCACCTCCAAACCGGGGGATACGCAGTATTTT. The translation is CATSKPGDTQYF.